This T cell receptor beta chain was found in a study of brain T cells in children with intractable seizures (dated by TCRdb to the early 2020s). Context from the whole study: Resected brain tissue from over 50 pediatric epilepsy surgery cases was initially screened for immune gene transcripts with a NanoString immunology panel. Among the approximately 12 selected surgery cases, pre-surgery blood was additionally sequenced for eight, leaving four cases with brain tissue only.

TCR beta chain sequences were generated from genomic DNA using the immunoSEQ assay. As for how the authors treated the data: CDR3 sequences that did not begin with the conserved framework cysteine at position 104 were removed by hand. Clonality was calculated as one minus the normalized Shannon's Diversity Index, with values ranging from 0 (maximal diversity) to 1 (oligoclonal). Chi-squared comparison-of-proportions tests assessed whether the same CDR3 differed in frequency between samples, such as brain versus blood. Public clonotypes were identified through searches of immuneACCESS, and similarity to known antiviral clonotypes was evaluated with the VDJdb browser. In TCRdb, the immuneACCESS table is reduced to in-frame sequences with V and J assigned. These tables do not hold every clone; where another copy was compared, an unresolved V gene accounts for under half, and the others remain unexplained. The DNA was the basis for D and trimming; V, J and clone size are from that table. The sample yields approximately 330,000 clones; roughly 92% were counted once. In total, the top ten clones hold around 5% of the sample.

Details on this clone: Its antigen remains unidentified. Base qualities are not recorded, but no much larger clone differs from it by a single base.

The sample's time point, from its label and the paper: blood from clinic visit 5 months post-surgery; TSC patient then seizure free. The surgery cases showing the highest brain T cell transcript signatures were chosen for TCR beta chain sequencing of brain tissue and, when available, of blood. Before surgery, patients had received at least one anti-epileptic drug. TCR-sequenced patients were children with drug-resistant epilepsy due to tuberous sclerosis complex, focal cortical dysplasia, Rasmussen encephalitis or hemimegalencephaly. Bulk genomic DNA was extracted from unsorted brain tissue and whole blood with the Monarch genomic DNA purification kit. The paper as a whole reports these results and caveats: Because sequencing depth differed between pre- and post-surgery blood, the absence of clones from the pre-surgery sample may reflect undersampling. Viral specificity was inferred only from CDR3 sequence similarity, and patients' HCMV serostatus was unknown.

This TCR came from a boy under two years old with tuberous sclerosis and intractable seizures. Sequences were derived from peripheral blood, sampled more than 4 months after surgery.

The bases read TGTGCCTGGAGTGCTAGAAGAACGGGGGGCTACACCTTC. This translates into CAWSARRTGGYTF. The V and J segments used are TRBV30 and TRBJ1-2; no confident D gene assignment can be made. Trimming costs V 1 base and J 8 bases, and their ends lie 14 bases apart. The CDR3 runs 13 residues from the cysteine to the phenylalanine. The retained sequence is limited to the CDR3, 39 bases, with the frame set at the first base. CDR1 and CDR2, looked up from the germline V gene (reference sequence), are GTSNPN and SVGIG. Outside the CDR3, residues come from the reference TRBV30 and TRBJ1-2 proteins, so the full variable domain is: SQTIHQWPATLVQPVGSPLSLECTVEGTSNPNLYWYRQAAGRGLQLLFYSVGIGQISSEVPQNLSASRPQDRQFILSSKKLLLSDSGFYLCAWSARRTGGYTFGSGTRLTVV.